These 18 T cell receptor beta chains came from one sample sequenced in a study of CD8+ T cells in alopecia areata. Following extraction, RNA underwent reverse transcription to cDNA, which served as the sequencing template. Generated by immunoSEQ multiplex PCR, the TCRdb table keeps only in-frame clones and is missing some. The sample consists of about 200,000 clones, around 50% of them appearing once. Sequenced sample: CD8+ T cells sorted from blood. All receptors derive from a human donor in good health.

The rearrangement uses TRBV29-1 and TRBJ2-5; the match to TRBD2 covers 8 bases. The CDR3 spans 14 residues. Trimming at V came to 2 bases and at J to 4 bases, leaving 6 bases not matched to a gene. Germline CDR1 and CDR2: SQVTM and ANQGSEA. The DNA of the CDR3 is TGCAGCGTTGAACCCGGGGGGGCCGGAGAGACCCAGTACTTC. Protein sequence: CSVEPGGAGETQYF. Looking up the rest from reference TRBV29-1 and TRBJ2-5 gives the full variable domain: SAVISQKPSRDICQRGTSLTIQCQVDSQVTMMFWYRQQPGQSLTLIATANQGSEATYESGFVIDKFPISRPNLTFSTLTVSNMSPEDSSIYLCSVEPGGAGETQYFGPGTRLLVL.

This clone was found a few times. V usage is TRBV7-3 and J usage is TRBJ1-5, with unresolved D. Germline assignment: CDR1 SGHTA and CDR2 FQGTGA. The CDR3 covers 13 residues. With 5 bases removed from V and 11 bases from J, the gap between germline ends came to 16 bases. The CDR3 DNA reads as TGTGCCAGCAGCCGACGGACCTTGGGGACCCAGCATTTT. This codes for CASSRRTLGTQHF.

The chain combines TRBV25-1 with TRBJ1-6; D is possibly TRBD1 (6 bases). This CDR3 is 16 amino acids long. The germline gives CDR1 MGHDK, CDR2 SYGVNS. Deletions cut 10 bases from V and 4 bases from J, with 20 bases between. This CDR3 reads CATRSGGSHYNSPLHF. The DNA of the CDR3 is TGTGCCACCCGTAGTGGGGGCTCACATTATAATTCACCCCTCCACTTT.

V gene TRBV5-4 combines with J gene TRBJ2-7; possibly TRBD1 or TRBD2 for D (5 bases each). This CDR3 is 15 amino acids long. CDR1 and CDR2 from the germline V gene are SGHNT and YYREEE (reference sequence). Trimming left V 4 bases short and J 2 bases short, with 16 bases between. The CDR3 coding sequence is TGTGCCAGCAGCCAAGGGGACGACAGCCCCTACGAGCAGTACTTC. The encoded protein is CASSQGDDSPYEQYF.

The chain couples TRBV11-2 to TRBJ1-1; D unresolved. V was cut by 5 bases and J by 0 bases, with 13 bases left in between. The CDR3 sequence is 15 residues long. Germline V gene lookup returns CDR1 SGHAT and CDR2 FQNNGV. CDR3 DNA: TGTGCCAGCAGCCAAAGCCCAGGACTGAACACTGAAGCTTTCTTT. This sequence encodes CASSQSPGLNTEAFF. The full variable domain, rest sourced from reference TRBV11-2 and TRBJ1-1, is EAGVAQSPRYKIIEKRQSVAFWCNPISGHATLYWYQQILGQGPKLLIQFQNNGVVDDSQLPKDRFSAERLKGVDSTLKIQPAKLEDSAVYLCASSQSPGLNTEAFFGQGTRLTVV.

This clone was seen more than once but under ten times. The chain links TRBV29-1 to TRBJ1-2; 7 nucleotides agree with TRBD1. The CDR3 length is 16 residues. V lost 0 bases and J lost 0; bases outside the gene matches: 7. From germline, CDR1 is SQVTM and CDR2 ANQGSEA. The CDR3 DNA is TGCAGCGTTGAAGACCCGCCCGGGACAGCTAACTATGGCTACACCTTC. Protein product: CSVEDPPGTANYGYTF.

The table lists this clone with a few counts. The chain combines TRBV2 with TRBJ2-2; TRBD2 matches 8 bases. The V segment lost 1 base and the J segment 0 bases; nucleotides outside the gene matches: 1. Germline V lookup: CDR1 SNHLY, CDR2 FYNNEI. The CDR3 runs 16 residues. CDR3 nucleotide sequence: TGTGCCAGCAGTGAAGTAGCGGGGACGAACACCGGGGAGCTGTTTTTT. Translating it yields CASSEVAGTNTGELFF.

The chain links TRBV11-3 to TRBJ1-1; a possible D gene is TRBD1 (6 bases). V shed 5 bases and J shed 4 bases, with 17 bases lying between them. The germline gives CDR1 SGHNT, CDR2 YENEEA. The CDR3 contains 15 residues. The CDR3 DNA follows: TGTGCCAGCAGCCCGAGGGGGGGGCCGGGCACTGAAGCTTTCTTT. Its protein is CASSPRGGPGTEAFF.

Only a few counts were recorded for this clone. Written as DNA, the CDR3 is TGTGCCAGCATCCCTTGGGATAGGGCGGACGAGCAGTACTTC. Residues: CASIPWDRADEQYF. The chain has TRBV28 and TRBJ2-7; the D is unclear. The germline V gene has CDR1 MDHEN and CDR2 SYDVKM. The V gene lost 7 bases and the J gene lost 5 bases, with 18 bases spanning the gap. The CDR3 spans 14 residues.

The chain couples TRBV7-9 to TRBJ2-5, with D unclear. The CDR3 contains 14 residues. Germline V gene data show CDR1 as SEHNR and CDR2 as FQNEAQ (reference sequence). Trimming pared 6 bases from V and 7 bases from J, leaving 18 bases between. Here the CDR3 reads CASSQTPGFWTQYF. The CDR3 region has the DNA TGTGCCAGCAGTCAAACTCCTGGCTTCTGGACCCAGTACTTC.

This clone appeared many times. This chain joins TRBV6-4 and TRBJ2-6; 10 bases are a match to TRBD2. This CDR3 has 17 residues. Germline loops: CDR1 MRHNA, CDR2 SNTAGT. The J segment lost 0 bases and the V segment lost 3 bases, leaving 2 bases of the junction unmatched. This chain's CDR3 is CASSESGGGSGANVLTF. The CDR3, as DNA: TGTGCCAGCAGTGAGAGCGGGGGGGGCTCTGGGGCCAACGTCCTGACTTTC.

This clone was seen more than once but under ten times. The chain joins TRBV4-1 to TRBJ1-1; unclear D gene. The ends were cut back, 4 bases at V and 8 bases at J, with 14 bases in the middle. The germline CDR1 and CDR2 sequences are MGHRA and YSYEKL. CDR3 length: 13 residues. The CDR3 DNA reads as TGCGCCAGCAGCCCTCTACGGAGGACGGAAGCTTTCTTT. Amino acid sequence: CASSPLRRTEAFF.

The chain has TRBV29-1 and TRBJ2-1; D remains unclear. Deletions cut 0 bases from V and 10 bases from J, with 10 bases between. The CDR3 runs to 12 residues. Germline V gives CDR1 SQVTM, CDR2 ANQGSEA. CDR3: CSVEDRPGEQFF. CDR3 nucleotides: TGCAGCGTTGAAGACAGGCCCGGCGAGCAGTTCTTC.

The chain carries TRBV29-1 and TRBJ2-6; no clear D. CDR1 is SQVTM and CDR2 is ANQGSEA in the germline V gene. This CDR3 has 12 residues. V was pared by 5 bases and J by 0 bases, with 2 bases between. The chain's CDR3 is CSVSSGANVLTF. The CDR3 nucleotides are TGCAGCGTTAGCTCTGGGGCCAACGTCCTGACTTTC. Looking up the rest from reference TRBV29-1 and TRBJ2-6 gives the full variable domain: SAVISQKPSRDICQRGTSLTIQCQVDSQVTMMFWYRQQPGQSLTLIATANQGSEATYESGFVIDKFPISRPNLTFSTLTVSNMSPEDSSIYLCSVSSGANVLTFGAGSRLTVL.

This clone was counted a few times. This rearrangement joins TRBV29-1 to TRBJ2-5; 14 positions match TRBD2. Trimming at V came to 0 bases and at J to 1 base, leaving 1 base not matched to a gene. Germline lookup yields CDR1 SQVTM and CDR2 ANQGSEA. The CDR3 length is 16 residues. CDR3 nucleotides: TGCAGCGTTGAAGAAGGACTAGCGGGGGGCCAAGAGACCCAGTACTTC. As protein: CSVEEGLAGGQETQYF. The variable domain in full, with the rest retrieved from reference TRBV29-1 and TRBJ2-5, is SAVISQKPSRDICQRGTSLTIQCQVDSQVTMMFWYRQQPGQSLTLIATANQGSEATYESGFVIDKFPISRPNLTFSTLTVSNMSPEDSSIYLCSVEEGLAGGQETQYFGPGTRLLVL.

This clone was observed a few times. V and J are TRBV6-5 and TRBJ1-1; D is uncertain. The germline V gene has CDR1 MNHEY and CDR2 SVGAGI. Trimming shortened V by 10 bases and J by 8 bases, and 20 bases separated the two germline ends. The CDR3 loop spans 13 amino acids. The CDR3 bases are TGTGCCACTGTTGAGCAGCGAACTTCCGAAGCTTTCTTT. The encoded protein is CATVEQRTSEAFF.

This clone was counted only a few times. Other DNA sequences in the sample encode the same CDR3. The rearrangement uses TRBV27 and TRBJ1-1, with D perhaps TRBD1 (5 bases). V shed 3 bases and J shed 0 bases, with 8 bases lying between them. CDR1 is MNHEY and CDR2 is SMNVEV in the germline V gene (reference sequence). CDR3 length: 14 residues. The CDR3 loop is CASSLTAMNTEAFF. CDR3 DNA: TGTGCCAGCAGTTTGACAGCTATGAACACTGAAGCTTTCTTT.

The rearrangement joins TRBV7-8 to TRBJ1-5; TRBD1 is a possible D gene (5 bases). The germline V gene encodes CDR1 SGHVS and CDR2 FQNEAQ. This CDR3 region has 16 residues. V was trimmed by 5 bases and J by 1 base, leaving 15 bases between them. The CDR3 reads CASSTSTGGSNQPQHF. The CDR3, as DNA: TGTGCCAGCAGCACGAGTACCGGGGGGAGCAATCAGCCCCAGCATTTT.